This T cell receptor (beta chain) originates from a study of T-cell reconstitution after alpha-beta-depleted transplantation in children. Points from the study as a whole: It was newly produced T cells that mostly accounted for T-cell counts and diversity one year after transplant. Reportedly, roughly two months post-transplant, alpha-beta T cells arose from several hundred expanded graft clones.

Library preparation (for TCRbeta) was performed with unique molecular identifiers. In TCRdb, the PCR reads were re-called with MiXCR into one record per CDR3 protein. This sample carries roughly 570,000 distinct CDR3 sequences, 25% to 30% of them seen once, and the ten largest clones take around a third. For this clonotype: Its cognate antigen is unknown.

This CDR3 has 18 residues. Germline V gives CDR1 SGHRS, CDR2 YFSETQ. Trimming took 4 bases from V and 3 from J; bases not matched to a gene: 13. This specimen was PBMCs, taken before TCRalphabeta/CD19-depleted stem cell transplant. The receptor was isolated from a boy in the first two years of life with Wiskott-Aldrich syndrome, due to receive a stem cell transplant. V usage is TRBV5-1 and J usage is TRBJ2-7, with TRBD2 matching 13 bases. The CDR3 sequence is CASSPGLAGEVGLYEQYF. The CDR3 DNA follows: TGCGCCAGCAGCCCTGGACTAGCGGGAGAGGTGGGGCTCTACGAGCAGTACTTC.